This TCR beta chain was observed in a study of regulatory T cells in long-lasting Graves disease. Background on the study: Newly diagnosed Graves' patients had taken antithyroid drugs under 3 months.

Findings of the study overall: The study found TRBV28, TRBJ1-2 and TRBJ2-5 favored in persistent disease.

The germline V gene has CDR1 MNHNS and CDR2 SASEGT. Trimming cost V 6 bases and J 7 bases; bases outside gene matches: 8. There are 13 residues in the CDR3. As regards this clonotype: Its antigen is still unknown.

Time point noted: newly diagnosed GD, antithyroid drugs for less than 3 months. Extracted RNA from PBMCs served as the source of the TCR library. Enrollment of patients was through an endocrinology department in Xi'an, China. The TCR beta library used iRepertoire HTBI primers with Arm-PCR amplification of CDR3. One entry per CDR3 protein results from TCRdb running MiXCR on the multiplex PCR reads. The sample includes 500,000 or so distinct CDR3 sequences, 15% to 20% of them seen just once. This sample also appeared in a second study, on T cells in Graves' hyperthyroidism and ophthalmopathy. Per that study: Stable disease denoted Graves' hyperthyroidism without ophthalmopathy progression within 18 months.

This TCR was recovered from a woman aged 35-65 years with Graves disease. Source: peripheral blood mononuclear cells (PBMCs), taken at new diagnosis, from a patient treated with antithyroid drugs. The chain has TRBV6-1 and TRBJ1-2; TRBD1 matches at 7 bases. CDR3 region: CASRNDREGGYTF. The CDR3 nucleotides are TGTGCCAGCAGGAATGACAGGGAGGGTGGCTACACCTTC.